Sequencing of this T cell receptor beta chain was carried out in a study of Ad26.COV2.S vaccination and SARS-CoV-2 variants. This CDR3 spans 14 amino acids. Germline CDR1 reads LNHDA; CDR2 reads SQIVND (reference sequence). The ends were cut back, 6 bases at V and 1 base at J, with 12 bases in the middle. Documented treatment: some 20 received Ad26.COV2.S at low or high dose, single or two shots; about five received placebo; per-sample allocation not given. Collection of samples fell on day 63 after the first vaccine or placebo injection. Repertoires were generated with immunoSEQ multiplex PCR, while TCRdb's copy carries only in-frame clones and drops some. The repertoire holds about 480,000 clones, with around 88% as singletons. In the case of this clone: Its specificity is unknown.

Broader study findings: Researchers reported similar non-spike TCR breadth in vaccine and placebo recipients.

The sequences come from peripheral blood, collected in a trial of Ad26.COV2.S vaccine versus placebo. The chain couples TRBV19 to TRBJ1-1; tentatively, D is TRBD1 (5 bases). This TCR was sampled from a person between 18 and 65 years old who received the Ad26.COV2.S COVID-19 vaccine or a placebo. The CDR3 spells CASRPPGGNTEAFF. DNA of the CDR3: TGTGCCAGTAGACCCCCCGGGGGGAACACTGAAGCTTTCTTT. Drawing the rest from reference TRBV19 and TRBJ1-1, the complete variable domain is DGGITQSPKYLFRKEGQNVTLSCEQNLNHDAMYWYRQDPGQGLRLIYYSQIVNDFQKGDIAEGYSVSREKKESFPLTVTSAQKNPTAFYLCASRPPGGNTEAFFGQGTRLTVV.